This TCR beta chain was observed in a study of CD8+ T cells in alopecia areata (dated by TCRdb to the late 2010s). Regarding the research as a whole: In both human patients and the C3H/HeJ mouse model, the study applied high-throughput TCRbeta sequencing to look at T cell clonal expansion in alopecia areata. Clonality in the scalp was compared among normal scalp (n=4), patchy alopecia areata scalp (n=8), and alopecia totalis/universalis scalp (n=8). RNA was obtained with the PAXgene miRNA kit for fixed scalp, the miRNeasy kit for PBMCs, and the RNeasy kit for mouse skin. Amplification of TCRbeta CDR3 regions was done by immunoSEQ multiplex PCR using 35 Vbeta forward primers and 13 Jbeta reverse primers. Scalp tissue and sorted CD4+ and CD8+ peripheral blood T cells from patchy and totalis/universalis alopecia areata patients and from healthy controls were covered by human TCRbeta sequencing.

CDR1 and CDR2 are drawn from the germline V gene (reference sequence): LNHDA, SQIVND. V loses 6 bases at its end and J loses 0 bases; junction bases beyond the gene matches: 10. The cysteine opens and the phenylalanine closes a CDR3 of 17 amino acids. CDR3 DNA is the only sequence kept; it has 51 bases, read in frame from the first base. Libraries were built with the immunoSEQ multiplex PCR assay. RNA was extracted from all samples and reverse transcribed into cDNA as template for TCR sequencing. SuperScript III was used to make first-strand cDNA, primed with a 2:1 mix of oligo-dT and random hexamers. A synthetic immune receptor repertoire was used to measure amplification bias, and any remaining bias was corrected computationally. On the authors' methods: Raw reads were preprocessed for error removal, and CDR3 was defined according to IMGT conventions as running from the conserved cysteine to phenylalanine. To get clonality, Shannon entropy was normalized by log2 of the number of productive unique TCRs and the result was subtracted from 1. CD4 or CD8 identity of scalp clones was inferred by cross-referencing scalp TCRbeta sequences with sorted blood CD4 and CD8 repertoires. The immuneACCESS repertoire file appears here via TCRdb, limited to in-frame rearrangements. These files lack a portion of the clones; in checked studies, under half of the deficit traces to unresolved V genes, and the cause of the others is not known. The V and J calls and the clone size are those of that table, but D and trimming were determined from the DNA. The sample yields tens of thousands of clones; about 40% were counted once. The ten largest account for about 51% of the sample.

As regards this clone: The antigen it binds to is not known. Base-call qualities are not available, and no considerably larger clone is one nucleotide away.

Study-wide conclusions, independent of this receptor: Higher clonality and more expanded CD8+ clones were observed in lesional scalp than in normal scalp, particularly in alopecia totalis/universalis, a finding suggestive of antigenic drive. Compared with mice, TCR sequences shared between patients were less clear, possibly partly because of HLA diversity across the patient population. Scalp TCR repertoire analysis is complicated because resident alphabeta T cells in normal human skin are also sequenced, whereas mouse skin is dominated by gammadelta T cells.

Peripheral blood and lesional scalp punch biopsies were obtained from patients with alopecia areata. PBMCs were separated by density centrifugation and stained for CD3, CD4 and CD8, after which CD4+ and CD8+ T cells were sorted on a FACSAria. As part of a multicenter biomarker study, untreated alopecia areata patients were recruited. In several patients from the biomarker study, blood CD8+ T cells were sorted further into NKG2D-low and NKG2D-high fractions. Sequencing was done on a sample of NKG2D-low CD8+ T cells sorted from blood. The label giving this sample's cell subset or site can be read as: sorted CD8+ NKG2D-low blood T cells. The sequence is built from TRBV19 and TRBJ2-1, with 8 middle bases fitting TRBD2. The sequence derives from a human donor with alopecia areata. The nucleotides are TGTGCCAGTAGCCCCGCTAGCGGGCTAAGCTCCTACAATGAGCAGTTCTTC. It is translated as CASSPASGLSSYNEQFF.